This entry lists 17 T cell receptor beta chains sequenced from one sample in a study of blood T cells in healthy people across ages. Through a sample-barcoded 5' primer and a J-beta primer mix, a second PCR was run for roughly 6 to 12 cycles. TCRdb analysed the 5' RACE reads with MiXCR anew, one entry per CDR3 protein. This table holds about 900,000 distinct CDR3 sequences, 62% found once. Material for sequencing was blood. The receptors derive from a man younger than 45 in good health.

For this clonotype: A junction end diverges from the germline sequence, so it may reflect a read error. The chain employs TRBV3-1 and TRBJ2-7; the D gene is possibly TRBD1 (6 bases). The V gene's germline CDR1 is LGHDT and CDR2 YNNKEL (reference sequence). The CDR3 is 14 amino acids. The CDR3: CTSSLRQDGYEQYF. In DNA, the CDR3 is TGTACCAGCAGCCTCCGACAGGACGGGTACGAGCAGTACTTC.

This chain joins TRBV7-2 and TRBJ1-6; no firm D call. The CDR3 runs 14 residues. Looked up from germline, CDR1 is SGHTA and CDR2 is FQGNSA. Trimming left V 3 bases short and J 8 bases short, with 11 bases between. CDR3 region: CASSFSSQDSPLHF. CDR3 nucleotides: TGTGCCAGCAGCTTTAGTTCTCAGGATTCACCCCTCCACTTT.

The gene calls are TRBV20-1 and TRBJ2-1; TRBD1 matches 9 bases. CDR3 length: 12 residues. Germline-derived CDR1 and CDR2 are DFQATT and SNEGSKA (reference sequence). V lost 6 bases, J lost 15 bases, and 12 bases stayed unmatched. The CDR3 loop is CSAPGTGRVTFF. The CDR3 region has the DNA TGCAGTGCCCCCGGGACAGGGCGAGTGACGTTCTTC.

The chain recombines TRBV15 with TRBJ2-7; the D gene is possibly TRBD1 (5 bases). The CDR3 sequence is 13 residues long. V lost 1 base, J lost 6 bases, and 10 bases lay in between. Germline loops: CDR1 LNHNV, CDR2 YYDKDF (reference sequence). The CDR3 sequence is CATSRAQGSEQYF. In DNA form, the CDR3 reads TGTGCCACCAGCAGAGCTCAGGGTTCCGAGCAGTACTTC. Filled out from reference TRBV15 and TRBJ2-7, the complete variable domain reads DAMVIQNPRYQVTQFGKPVTLSCSQTLNHNVMYWYQQKSSQAPKLLFHYYDKDFNNEADTPDNFQSRRPNTSFCFLDIRSPGLGDTAMYLCATSRAQGSEQYFGPGTRLTVT.

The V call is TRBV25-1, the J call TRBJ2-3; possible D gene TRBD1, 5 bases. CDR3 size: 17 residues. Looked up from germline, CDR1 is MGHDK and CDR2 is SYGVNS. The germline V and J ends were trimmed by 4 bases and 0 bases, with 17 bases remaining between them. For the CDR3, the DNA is TGTGCCAGCAGTGGACCAAGGGCCAGGGAAAGCACAGATACGCAGTATTTT. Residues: CASSGPRARESTDTQYF.

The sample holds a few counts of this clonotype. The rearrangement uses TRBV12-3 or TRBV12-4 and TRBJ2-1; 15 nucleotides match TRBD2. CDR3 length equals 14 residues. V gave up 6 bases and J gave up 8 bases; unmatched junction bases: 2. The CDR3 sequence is CASRGLAGGHEQFF. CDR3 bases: TGTGCCAGCAGAGGACTAGCGGGGGGGCATGAGCAGTTCTTC.

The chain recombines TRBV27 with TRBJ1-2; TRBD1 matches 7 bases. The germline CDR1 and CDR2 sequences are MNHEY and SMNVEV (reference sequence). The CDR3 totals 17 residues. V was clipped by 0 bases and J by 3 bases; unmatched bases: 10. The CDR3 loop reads CASSLSRQGMWYYGYTF. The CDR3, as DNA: TGTGCCAGCAGTTTATCCCGACAGGGCATGTGGTACTATGGCTACACCTTC.

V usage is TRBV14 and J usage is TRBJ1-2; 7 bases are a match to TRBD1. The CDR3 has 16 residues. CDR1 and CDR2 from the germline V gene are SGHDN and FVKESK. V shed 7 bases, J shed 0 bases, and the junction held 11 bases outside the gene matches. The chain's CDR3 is CASTGTLGQTNYGYTF. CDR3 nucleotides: TGTGCCAGCACCGGAACCCTGGGACAGACTAACTATGGCTACACCTTC. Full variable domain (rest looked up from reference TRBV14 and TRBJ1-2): EAGVTQFPSHSVIEKGQTVTLRCDPISGHDNLYWYRRVMGKEIKFLLHFVKESKQDESGMPNNRFLAERTGGTYSTLKVQPAELEDSGVYFCASTGTLGQTNYGYTFGSGTRLTVV.

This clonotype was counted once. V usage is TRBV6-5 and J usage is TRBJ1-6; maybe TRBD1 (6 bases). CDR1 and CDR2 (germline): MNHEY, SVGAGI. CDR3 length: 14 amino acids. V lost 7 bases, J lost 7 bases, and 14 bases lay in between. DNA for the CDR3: TGTGCCAGCACCGAATACAGGGAGAATTCACCCCTCCACTTT. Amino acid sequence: CASTEYRENSPLHF.

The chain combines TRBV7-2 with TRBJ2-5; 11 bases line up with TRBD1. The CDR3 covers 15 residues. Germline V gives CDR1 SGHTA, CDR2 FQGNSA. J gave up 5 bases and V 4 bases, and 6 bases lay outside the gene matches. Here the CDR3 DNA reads TGTGCCAGCAGCTCGGACAGGGGGCGCGTTGAGACCCAGTACTTC. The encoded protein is CASSSDRGRVETQYF. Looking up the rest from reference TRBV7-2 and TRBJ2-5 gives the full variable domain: GAGVSQSPSNKVTEKGKDVELRCDPISGHTALYWYRQSLGQGLEFLIYFQGNSAPDKSGLPSDRFSAERTGGSVSTLTIQRTQQEDSAVYLCASSSDRGRVETQYFGPGTRLLVL.

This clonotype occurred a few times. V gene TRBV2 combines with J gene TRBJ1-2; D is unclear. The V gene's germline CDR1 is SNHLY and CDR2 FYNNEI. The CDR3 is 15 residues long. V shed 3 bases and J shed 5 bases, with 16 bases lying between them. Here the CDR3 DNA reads TGTGCCAGCAGTGACGGTGACACCCTTTTATATGGCTACACCTTC. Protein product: CASSDGDTLLYGYTF.

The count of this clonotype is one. CDR3 protein: CASAWDRGYNEQFF. The CDR3 region has the DNA TGTGCCAGCGCCTGGGACAGGGGTTACAATGAGCAGTTCTTC. The chain couples TRBV6-2 or TRBV6-3 to TRBJ2-1; 10 bases match TRBD1. This CDR3 region has 14 residues. With V trimmed by 8 bases and J by 4 bases, 5 bases remained unmatched. The germline V gene encodes CDR1 MNHEY and CDR2 SVGEGT.

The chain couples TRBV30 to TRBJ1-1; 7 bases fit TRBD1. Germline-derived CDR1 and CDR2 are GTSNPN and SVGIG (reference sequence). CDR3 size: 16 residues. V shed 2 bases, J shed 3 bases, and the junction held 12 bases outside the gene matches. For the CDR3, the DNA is TGTGCCTGGAGTCGGGCCCTACAGGGGTCGGACACTGAAGCTTTCTTT. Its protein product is CAWSRALQGSDTEAFF.

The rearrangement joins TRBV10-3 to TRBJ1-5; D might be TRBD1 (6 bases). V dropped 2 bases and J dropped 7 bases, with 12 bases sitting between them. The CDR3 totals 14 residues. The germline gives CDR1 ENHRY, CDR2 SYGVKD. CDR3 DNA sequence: TGTGCCATCAGTGAGCAGGGAGGGGGACAGCCCCAGCATTTT. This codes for CAISEQGGGQPQHF.

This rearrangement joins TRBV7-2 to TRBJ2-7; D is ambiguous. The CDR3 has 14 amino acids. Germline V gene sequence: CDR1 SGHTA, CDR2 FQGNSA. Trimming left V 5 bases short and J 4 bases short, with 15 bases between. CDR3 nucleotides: TGTGCCAGCAGCCCATCAGGTAGCTGTTACGAGCAGTACTTC. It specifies CASSPSGSCYEQYF.

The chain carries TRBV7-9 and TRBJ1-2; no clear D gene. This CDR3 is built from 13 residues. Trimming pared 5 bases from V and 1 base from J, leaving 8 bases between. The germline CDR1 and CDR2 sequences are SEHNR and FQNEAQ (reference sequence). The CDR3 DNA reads TGTGCCAGCAGCGAAGCCTTTAACTATGGCTACACCTTC. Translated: CASSEAFNYGYTF.

The CDR3 sequence is CASTRGPTDTQYF. For the CDR3, the DNA is TGTGCCAGCACGCGGGGGCCCACAGATACGCAGTATTTT. The chain couples TRBV6-2 or TRBV6-3 to TRBJ2-3; D possibly corresponds to TRBD2 (7 bases). CDR3 size: 13 residues. The germline V gene encodes CDR1 MNHEY and CDR2 SVGEGT. V was cut by 7 bases and J by 2 bases, with 10 bases left in between.